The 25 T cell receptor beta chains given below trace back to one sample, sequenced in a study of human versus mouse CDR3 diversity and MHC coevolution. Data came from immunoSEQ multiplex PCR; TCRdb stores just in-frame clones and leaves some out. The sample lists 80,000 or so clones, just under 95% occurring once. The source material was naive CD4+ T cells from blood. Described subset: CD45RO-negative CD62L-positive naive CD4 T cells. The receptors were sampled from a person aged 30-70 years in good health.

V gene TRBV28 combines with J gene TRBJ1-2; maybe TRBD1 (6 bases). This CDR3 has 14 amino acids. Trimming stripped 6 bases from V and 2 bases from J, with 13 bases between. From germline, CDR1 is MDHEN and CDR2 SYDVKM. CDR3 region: CASRQQGANYGYTF. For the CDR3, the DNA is TGTGCCAGCAGGCAACAGGGAGCCAACTATGGCTACACCTTC.

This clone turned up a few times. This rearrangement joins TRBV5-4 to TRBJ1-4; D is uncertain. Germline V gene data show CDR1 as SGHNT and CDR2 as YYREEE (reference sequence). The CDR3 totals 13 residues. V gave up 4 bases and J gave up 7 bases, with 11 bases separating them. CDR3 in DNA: TGTGCCAGCAGCACCAAATCGAGTGAAAAACTGTTTTTT. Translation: CASSTKSSEKLFF. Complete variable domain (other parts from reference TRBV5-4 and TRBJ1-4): ETGVTQSPTHLIKTRGQQVTLRCSSQSGHNTVSWYQQALGQGPQFIFQYYREEENGRGNFPPRFSGLQFPNYSSELNVNALELDDSALYLCASSTKSSEKLFFGSGTQLSVL.

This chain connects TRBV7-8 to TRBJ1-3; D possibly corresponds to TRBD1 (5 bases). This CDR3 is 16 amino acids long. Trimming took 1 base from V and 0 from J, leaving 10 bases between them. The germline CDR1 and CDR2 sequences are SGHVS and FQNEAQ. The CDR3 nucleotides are TGTGCCAGCAGCTTAGTTGGGGGGGGCTCTGGAAACACCATATATTTT. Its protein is CASSLVGGGSGNTIYF.

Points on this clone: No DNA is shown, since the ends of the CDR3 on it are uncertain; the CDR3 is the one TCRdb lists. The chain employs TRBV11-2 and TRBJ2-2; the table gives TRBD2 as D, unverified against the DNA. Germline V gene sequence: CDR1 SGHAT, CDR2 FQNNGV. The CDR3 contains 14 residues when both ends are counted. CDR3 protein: CASSLGRRAGELFF.

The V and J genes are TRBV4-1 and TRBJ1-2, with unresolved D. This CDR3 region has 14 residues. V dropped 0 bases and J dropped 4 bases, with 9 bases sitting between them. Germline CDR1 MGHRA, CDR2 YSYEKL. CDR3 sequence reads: CASSQDLAVYGYTF. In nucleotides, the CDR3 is TGCGCCAGCAGCCAAGATTTGGCAGTCTATGGCTACACCTTC.

CDR3 sequence (DNA): TGTGCCAGCAGTCTCAGGGGCCCTGGGGCAAAGAACACTGAAGCTTTCTTT. Translating gives CASSLRGPGAKNTEAFF. The J gene is TRBJ1-1, the V gene TRBV28; possibly TRBD1 for D (6 bases). V lost 5 bases to trimming and J lost 1 base, with 20 bases between them. CDR1 is MDHEN, CDR2 SYDVKM, per germline. The CDR3 covers 17 residues.

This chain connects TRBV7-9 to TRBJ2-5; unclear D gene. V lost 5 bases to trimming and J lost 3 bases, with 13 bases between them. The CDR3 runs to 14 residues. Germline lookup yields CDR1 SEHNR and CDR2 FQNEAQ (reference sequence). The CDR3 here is CASSPPTRKETQYF. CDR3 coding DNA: TGTGCCAGCAGCCCCCCGACCAGGAAAGAGACCCAGTACTTC.

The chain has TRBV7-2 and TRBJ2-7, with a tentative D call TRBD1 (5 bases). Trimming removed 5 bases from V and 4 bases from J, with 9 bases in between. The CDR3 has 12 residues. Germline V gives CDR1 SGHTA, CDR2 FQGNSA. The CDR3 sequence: CASSRQSYEQYF. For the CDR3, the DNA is TGTGCCAGCAGCCGACAGTCATACGAGCAGTACTTC. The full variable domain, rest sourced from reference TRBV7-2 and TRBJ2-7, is GAGVSQSPSNKVTEKGKDVELRCDPISGHTALYWYRQSLGQGLEFLIYFQGNSAPDKSGLPSDRFSAERTGGSVSTLTIQRTQQEDSAVYLCASSRQSYEQYFGPGTRLTVT.

The CDR3 spells CASSLPVAYEQYF. The CDR3 nucleotides read TGTGCCAGCAGCTTGCCGGTCGCCTACGAGCAGTACTTC. The V call is TRBV7-2, the J call TRBJ2-7; D remains ambiguous. Trimming pared 3 bases from V and 2 bases from J, leaving 8 bases between. CDR3 length: 13 amino acids. Germline V lookup: CDR1 SGHTA, CDR2 FQGNSA.

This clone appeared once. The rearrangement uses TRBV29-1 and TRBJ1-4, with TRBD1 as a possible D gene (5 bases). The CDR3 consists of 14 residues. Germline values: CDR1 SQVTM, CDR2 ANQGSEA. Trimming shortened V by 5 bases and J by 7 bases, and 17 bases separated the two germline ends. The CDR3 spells CSVRAQLGGEKLFF. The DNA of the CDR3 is TGCAGCGTTCGGGCCCAGCTCGGGGGTGAAAAACTGTTTTTT.

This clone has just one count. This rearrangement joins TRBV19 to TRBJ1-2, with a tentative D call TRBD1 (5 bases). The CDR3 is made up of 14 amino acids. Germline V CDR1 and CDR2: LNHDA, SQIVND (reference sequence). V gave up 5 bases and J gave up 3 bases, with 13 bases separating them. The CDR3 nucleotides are TGTGCCAGTAGTCCCCCGGGGGAGCACTATGGCTACACCTTC. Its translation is CASSPPGEHYGYTF.

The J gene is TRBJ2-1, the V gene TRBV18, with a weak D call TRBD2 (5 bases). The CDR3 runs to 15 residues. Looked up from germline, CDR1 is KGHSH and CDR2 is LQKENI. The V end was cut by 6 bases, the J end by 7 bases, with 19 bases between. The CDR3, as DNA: TGTGCCAGCTCTAGCCTCGGTCTAAGAGGGAATGAGCAGTTCTTC. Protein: CASSSLGLRGNEQFF.

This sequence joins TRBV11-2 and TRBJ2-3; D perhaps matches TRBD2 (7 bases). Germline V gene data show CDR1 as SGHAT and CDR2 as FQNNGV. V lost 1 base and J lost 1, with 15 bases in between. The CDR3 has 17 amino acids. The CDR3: CASSLGTRGDGTDTQYF. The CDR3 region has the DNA TGTGCCAGCAGCTTAGGGACTAGGGGGGATGGCACAGATACGCAGTATTTT.

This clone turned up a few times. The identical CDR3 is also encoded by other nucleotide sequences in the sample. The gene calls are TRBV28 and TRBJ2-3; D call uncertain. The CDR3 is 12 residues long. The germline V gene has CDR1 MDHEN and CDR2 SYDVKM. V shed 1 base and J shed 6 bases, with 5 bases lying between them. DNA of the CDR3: TGTGCCAGCAGTTTATTACGGGATACGCAGTATTTT. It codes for CASSLLRDTQYF.

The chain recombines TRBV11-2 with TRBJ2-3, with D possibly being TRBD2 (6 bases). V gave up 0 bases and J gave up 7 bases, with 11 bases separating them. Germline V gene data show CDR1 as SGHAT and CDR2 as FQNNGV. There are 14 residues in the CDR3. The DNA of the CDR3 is TGTGCCAGCAGCTTAGATCGGGGGACCCATACGCAGTATTTT. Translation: CASSLDRGTHTQYF.

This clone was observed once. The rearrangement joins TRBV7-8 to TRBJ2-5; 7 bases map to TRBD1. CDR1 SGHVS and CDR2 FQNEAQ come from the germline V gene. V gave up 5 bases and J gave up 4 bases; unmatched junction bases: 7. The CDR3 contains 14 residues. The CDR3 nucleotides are TGTGCCAGCAGCCCTACGGGACAGTTAGAGACCCAGTACTTC. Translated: CASSPTGQLETQYF.

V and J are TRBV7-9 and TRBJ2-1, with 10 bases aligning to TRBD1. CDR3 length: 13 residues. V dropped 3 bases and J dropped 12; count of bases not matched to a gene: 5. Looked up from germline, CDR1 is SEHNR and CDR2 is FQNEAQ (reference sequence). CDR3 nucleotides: TGTGCCAGCAGCTTGAACGGACAGGGGGTGCAGTTCTTC. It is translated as CASSLNGQGVQFF.

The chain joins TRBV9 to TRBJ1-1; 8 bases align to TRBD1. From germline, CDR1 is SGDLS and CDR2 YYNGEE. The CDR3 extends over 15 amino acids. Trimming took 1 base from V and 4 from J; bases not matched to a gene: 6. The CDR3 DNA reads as TGTGCCAGCAGCGTACAGGGGGCGCTGGGCACTGAAGCTTTCTTT. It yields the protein CASSVQGALGTEAFF.

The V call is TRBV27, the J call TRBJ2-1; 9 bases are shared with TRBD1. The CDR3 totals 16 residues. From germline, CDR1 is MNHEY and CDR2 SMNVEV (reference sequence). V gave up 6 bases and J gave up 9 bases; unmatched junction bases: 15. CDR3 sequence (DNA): TGTGCCAGCAGAACCATCGGGACAGGGTATCTCGGTGAGCAGTTCTTC. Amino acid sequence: CASRTIGTGYLGEQFF.

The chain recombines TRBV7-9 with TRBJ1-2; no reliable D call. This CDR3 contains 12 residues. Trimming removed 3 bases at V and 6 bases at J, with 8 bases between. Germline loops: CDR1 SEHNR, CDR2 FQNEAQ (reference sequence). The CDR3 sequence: CASSLTVNGYTF. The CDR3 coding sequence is TGTGCCAGCAGCTTGACTGTTAATGGCTACACCTTC. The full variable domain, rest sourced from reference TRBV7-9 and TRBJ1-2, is DTGVSQNPRHKITKRGQNVTFRCDPISEHNRLYWYRQTLGQGPEFLTYFQNEAQLEKSRLLSDRFSAERPKGSFSTLEIQRTEQGDSAMYLCASSLTVNGYTFGSGTRLTVV.

The CDR3 DNA sequence: TGTGCCAGCAGTCCAGACAGACTTTACAATGAGCAGTTCTTC. It codes for CASSPDRLYNEQFF. The chain joins TRBV2 to TRBJ2-1, with D perhaps matching TRBD1 (5 bases). The CDR3 length is 14 residues. The V and J ends lost 5 bases and 4 bases respectively, with 12 bases between them. Germline assignment: CDR1 SNHLY and CDR2 FYNNEI.

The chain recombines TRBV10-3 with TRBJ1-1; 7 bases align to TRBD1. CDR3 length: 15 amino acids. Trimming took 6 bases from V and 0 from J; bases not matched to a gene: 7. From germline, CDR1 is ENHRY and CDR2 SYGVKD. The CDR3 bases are TGTGCCATCAGAGACAGGGACCGCATGAACACTGAAGCTTTCTTT. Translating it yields CAIRDRDRMNTEAFF.

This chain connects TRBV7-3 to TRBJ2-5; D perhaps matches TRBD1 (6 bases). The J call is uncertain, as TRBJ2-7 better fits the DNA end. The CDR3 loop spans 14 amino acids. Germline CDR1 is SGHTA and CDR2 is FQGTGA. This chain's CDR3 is CASSPRGTDYEQYF. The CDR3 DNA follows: TGTGCCAGCAGCCCCAGGGGTACTGACTACGAGCAGTACTTC.

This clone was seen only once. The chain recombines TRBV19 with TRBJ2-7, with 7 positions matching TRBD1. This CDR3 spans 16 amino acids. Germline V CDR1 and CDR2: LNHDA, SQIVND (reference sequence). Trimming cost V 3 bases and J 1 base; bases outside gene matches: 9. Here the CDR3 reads CASSIMTGLTSYEQYF. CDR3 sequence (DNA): TGTGCCAGTAGTATTATGACAGGGCTTACGTCCTACGAGCAGTACTTC.

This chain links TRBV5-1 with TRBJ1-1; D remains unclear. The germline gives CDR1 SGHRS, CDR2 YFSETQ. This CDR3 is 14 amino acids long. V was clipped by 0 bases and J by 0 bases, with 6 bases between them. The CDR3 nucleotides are TGCGCCAGCAGCTTGGATCCTGTGAACACTGAAGCTTTCTTT. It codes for CASSLDPVNTEAFF.